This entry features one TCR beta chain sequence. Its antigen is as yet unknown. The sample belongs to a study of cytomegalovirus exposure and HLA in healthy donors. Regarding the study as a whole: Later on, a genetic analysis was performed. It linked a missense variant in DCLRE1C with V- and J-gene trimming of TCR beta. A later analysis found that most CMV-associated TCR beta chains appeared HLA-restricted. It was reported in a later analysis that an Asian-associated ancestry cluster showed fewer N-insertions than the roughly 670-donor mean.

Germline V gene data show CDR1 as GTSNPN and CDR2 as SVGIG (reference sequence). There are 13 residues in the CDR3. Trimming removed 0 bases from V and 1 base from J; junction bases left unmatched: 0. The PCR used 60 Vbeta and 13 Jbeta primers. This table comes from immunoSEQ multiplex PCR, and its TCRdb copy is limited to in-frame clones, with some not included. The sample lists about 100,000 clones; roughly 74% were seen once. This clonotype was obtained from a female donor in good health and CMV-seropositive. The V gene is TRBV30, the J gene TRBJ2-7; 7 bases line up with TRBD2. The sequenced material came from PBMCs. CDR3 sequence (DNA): TGTGCCTGGAGTGTCGGGGGGTCCTACGAGCAGTACTTC. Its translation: CAWSVGGSYEQYF.